This T cell receptor (beta chain) was recovered during a study of Graves' ophthalmopathy and Graves' hyperthyroidism. The study amplified TCR beta CDR3 regions using RNA transcripts. First-round RT-PCR employed HTBI primers, with a second-round multiplex PCR after it. TCRdb reprocessed the multiplex PCR reads via MiXCR and lists one record per CDR3 protein. Counted here are some 350,000 distinct CDR3 sequences, about 18% occurring once; the ten biggest clones make up roughly 2.4%. Worth noting for this clonotype: No antigen is known for it.

General study findings and limits: The authors also found most expanded thyroid clonotypes above 0.001 frequency in blood.

Patients with other autoimmune diseases, uncontrolled infections, pregnancy or lactation were excluded. With 5 bases removed from V and 3 bases from J, the gap between germline ends came to 8 bases. The CDR3 has 12 residues. Germline CDR1 reads SGHTA; CDR2 reads FQGNSA. The sequencing sample was made of peripheral blood. This TCR came from an adult woman with stable Graves' hyperthyroidism. V is TRBV7-2 and J is TRBJ2-7; perhaps TRBD1 as D (5 bases). The CDR3 DNA sequence: TGTGCCAGCAGCATACAGGACTACGAGCAGTACTTC. This gives the protein CASSIQDYEQYF.